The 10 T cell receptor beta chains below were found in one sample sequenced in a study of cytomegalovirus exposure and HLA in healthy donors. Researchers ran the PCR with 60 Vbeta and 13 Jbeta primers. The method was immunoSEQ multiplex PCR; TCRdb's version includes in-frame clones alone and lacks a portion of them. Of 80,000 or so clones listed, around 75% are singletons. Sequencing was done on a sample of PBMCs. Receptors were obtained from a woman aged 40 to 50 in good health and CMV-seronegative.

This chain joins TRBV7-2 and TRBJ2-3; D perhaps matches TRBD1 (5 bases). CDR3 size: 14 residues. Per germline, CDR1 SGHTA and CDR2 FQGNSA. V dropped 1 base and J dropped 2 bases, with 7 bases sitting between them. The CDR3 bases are TGTGCCAGCAGCTTAGACAGGTACACAGATACGCAGTATTTT. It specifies CASSLDRYTDTQYF. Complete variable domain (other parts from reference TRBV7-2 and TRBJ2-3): GAGVSQSPSNKVTEKGKDVELRCDPISGHTALYWYRQSLGQGLEFLIYFQGNSAPDKSGLPSDRFSAERTGGSVSTLTIQRTQQEDSAVYLCASSLDRYTDTQYFGPGTRLTVL.

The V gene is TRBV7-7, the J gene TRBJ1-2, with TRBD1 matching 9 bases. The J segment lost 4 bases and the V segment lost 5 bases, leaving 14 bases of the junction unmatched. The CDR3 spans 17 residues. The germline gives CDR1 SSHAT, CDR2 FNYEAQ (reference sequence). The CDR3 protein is CASSPLGQGALSYGYTF. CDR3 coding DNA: TGTGCCAGCAGCCCCCTGGGACAGGGAGCACTCAGCTATGGCTACACCTTC.

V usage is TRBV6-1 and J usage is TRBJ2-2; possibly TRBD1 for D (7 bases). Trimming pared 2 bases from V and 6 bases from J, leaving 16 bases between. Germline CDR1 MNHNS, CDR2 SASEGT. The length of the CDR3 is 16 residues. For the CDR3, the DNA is TGTGCCAGCAGTGAACTTGCAGGGGGGAATTCCGGGGAGCTGTTTTTT. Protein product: CASSELAGGNSGELFF.

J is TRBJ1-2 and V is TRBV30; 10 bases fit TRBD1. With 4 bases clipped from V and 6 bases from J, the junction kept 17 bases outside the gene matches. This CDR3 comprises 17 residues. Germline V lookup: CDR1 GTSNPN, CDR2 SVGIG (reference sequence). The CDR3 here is CAWKGWLRDRGMDGYTF. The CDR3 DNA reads TGTGCCTGGAAAGGTTGGCTCCGGGACAGGGGAATGGATGGCTACACCTTC.

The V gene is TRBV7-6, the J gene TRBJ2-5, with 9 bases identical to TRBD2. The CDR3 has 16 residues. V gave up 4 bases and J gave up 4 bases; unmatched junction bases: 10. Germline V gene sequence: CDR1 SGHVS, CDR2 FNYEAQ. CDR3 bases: TGTGCCAGCAGCTACACCCCGGGAGCGGGAGGAGAGACCCAGTACTTC. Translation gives CASSYTPGAGGETQYF.

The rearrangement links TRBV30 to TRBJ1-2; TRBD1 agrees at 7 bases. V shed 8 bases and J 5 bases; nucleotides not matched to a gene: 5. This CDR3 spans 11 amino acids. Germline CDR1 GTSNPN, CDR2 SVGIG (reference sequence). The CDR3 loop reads CAREQGYGYTF. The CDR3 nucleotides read TGTGCCCGGGAACAGGGGTATGGCTACACCTTC.

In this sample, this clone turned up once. CDR3: CSVGPTSGRAYTQYF. As DNA, the CDR3 is TGCAGCGTTGGCCCGACTAGCGGGAGGGCATATACGCAGTATTTT. V usage is TRBV29-1 and J usage is TRBJ2-3, with 14 bases aligning to TRBD2. This CDR3 contains 15 residues. V was clipped by 4 bases and J by 7 bases; unmatched bases: 7. CDR1 and CDR2 (germline): SQVTM, ANQGSEA.

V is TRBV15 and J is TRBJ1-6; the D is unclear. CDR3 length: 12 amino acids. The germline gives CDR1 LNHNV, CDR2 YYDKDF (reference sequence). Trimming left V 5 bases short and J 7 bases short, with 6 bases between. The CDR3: CATSGRNSPLHF. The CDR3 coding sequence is TGTGCCACCAGCGGCAGGAATTCACCCCTCCACTTT.

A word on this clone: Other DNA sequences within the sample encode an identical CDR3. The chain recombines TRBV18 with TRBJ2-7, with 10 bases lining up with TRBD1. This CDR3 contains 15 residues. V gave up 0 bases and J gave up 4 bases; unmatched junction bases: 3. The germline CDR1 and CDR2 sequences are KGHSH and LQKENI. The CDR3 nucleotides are TGTGCCAGCTCACCACCGGGACAGGGGACTTACGAGCAGTACTTC. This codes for CASSPPGQGTYEQYF. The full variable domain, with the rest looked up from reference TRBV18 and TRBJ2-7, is NAGVMQNPRHLVRRRGQEARLRCSPMKGHSHVYWYRQLPEEGLKFMVYLQKENIIDESGMPKERFSAEFPKEGPSILRIQQVVRGDSAAYFCASSPPGQGTYEQYFGPGTRLTVT.

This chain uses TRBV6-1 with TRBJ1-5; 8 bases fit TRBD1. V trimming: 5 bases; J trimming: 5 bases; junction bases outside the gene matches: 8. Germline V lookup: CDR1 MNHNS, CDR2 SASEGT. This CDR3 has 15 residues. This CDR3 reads CASSSRTGNHQPQHF. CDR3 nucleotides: TGTGCCAGCAGTTCCAGGACAGGGAACCATCAGCCCCAGCATTTT.